The rows below give T cell receptor beta chains drawn from one sample of a study of control samples from healthy donors and cancer patients. This table comes from immunoSEQ multiplex PCR, and its TCRdb copy is limited to in-frame clones, with some not included. The sample lists roughly 86,000 clones, 91% occurring once. The sequenced sample consisted of blood. Receptors originate from a man under 40 in good health. CDR3s include the opening cysteine and the closing phenylalanine or tryptophan. Fields, in order: V gene, J gene, CDR3 protein.

V: TRBV19; J: TRBJ1-1; CDR3: CASSQDRGGTEAFF
V: TRBV6-1; J: TRBJ1-3; CDR3: CASSEQGFSGNTIYF
V: TRBV10-2; J: TRBJ2-7; CDR3: CATEGTAWSYEQYF
V: TRBV29-1; J: TRBJ2-7; CDR3: CSVEGMAAYEQYF
V: TRBV18; J: TRBJ1-4; CDR3: CASSPLQGGGEKLFF
V: TRBV3-1/TRBV3-2; J: TRBJ1-2; CDR3: CASSRRETNYGYTF
V: TRBV2; J: TRBJ1-1; CDR3: CASRGDVTEAFF
V: TRBV3-1/TRBV3-2; J: TRBJ2-1; CDR3: CASSQVRSSGVVNEQFF
V: TRBV10-3; J: TRBJ2-5; CDR3: CATTLAGGQETQYF
V: TRBV2; J: TRBJ2-5; CDR3: CASSGGTGGKTQYF
V: TRBV5-1; J: TRBJ2-5; CDR3: CASSPRDKAETQYF
V: TRBV10-3; J: TRBJ1-5; CDR3: CAISESAVGGGQPQHF
V: TRBV18; J: TRBJ1-5; CDR3: CASSGGQSSNQPQHF
V: TRBV5-4; J: TRBJ2-1; CDR3: CASSSPPGTREQFF
V: TRBV5-6; J: TRBJ1-2; CDR3: CASSRSPIGGYTF
V: TRBV25-1; J: TRBJ1-3; CDR3: CASMKDRSSGNTIYF